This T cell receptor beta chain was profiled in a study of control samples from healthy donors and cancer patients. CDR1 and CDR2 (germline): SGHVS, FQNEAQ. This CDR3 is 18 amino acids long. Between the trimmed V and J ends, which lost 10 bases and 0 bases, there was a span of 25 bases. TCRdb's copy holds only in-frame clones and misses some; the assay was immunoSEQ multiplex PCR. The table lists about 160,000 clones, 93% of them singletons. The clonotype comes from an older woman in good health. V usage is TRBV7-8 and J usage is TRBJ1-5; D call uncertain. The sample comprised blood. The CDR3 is CATKRQVVSRYSNQPQHF. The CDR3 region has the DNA TGTGCCACCAAGAGGCAGGTAGTATCCCGATATAGCAATCAGCCCCAGCATTTT.